Reported below is one TCR beta chain. The antigen is undetermined. Only in-frame clones appear in the TCRdb table, and some are missing; sequencing was by immunoSEQ multiplex PCR. The sample lists 80,000 to 100,000 clones, about four fifths occurring once. This record comes from a study of radiotherapy plus CTLA-4 blockade in lung cancer. Background on the study: Objective responses were documented in 15% to 20% of patients, with disease control in about 28%. Study-wide findings and caveats: After radiotherapy and ipilimumab, tumor-derived clones expanded in peripheral blood. Together with interferon-beta, which increased in serum after radiation, early dynamic changes in blood T cell clones were reportedly the best predictors of response.

Germline trimming cut 5 bases from V and 4 bases from J; bases unmatched to any gene: 6. Germline CDR1 is MNHEY and CDR2 is SVGAGI. The CDR3 has 15 residues. The study gave focal radiation plus ipilimumab CTLA-4 blockade to patients with chemo-refractory metastatic non-small-cell lung cancer. The material sequenced was peripheral blood, taken from a patient treated with radiotherapy plus ipilimumab. This clonotype was obtained from a human donor with non-small cell lung cancer who had a partial response to radiotherapy plus ipilimumab. Some clones in this sample may be carry-over from other donors' samples. The rearrangement uses TRBV6-5 and TRBJ2-1; 9 bases are a match to TRBD1. Here the CDR3 reads CASSNTGGQYNEQFF. The CDR3 DNA sequence: TGTGCCAGCAGTAACACAGGGGGCCAGTACAATGAGCAGTTCTTC.